This record looks at one TCR beta chain sequence and its context. This clonotype came up many times. The antigen it recognizes is unknown. Nothing much larger sits one base from this clone, and base qualities are not available. CDR1 and CDR2 were assigned from the germline V gene (reference sequence) as SGHKS and YYEKEE. Counted from cysteine to phenylalanine, this CDR3 has 19 amino acids. CDR3 DNA is the only sequence kept; it has 57 bases, read in frame from the first base. Unmatched junction bases come to 13, with V trimmed by 3 bases and J by 0 bases. Taken with the paper, the label for treatment or condition translates to: live attenuated yellow fever vaccine strain. At every blood-draw timepoint, two biological replicates of bulk PBMCs were collected. PBMCs were isolated from peripheral blood using a standard Ficoll-Paque protocol. RNA was extracted with TriZol from bulk PBMCs, CD4 and CD8 fractions, and dextramer-positive and dextramer-negative fractions.

This sample is part of a study of T cells after yellow fever vaccination (dated by TCRdb to between 2018 and 2021). Background on the whole study: The SMART-Seq v4 Ultra Low Input RNA kit was used to prepare libraries from fractions with low cell numbers. Bulk TCR alpha and beta repertoires were sequenced longitudinally to track T-cell clones before and after primary and booster YFV17D yellow fever vaccination. Blood was collected at multiple timepoints before and after primary and secondary immunization, and bulk PBMC replicates and cell subsets were isolated. The cohort comprised two healthy male donors, one aged 18 to 30 and one aged 30 to 40 years.

Sequencing used an Illumina NovaSeq 6000. TCR cDNA was synthesized by 5'RACE template switching, which introduced a universal primer site and unique molecular identifiers. Priming of cDNA synthesis was performed from both the TCR alpha and TCR beta constant segments. Library amplification involved two PCR steps, and the second step added sample barcodes and sequencing adapters. Libraries were sequenced on Illumina HiSeq 2500 (2x100 bp) or NovaSeq (2x150 bp). In the authors' own workflow: Reads were demultiplexed and collapsed into UMI consensus sequences with MIGEC, and V(D)J alignment was performed with MiXCR. Clonotypes responding to the vaccine were identified with edgeR on replicate PBMC samples, with the criteria of FDR below 0.01 and a log2 fold change above 5 up to day 15. Bulk clonotypes were assigned CD4 or CD8 identity according to which sequenced CD4 or CD8 repertoire held them at higher abundance. TCRdb handled the public reads itself, with Q25 trimming in fastp and clone calling in MiXCR, and kept productive beta chains. Rows with a matching CDR3 protein are joined into one entry that keeps the most common DNA and genes. TCRdb's processing, not the authors', yielded these V and J calls. This sample lists 300,000 to 400,000 distinct CDR3 sequences; under 5% were detected once. The leading ten clones occupy 24% of the sample.

What the research found in general, with its limitations: A small share of clonotypes occurred in both CD4 and CD8 compartments, likely arising from convergent recombination. Because abundant contaminating clonotypes from the bulk population could be contained in FACS-sorted repertoires, computational filtering was required. Most clones expanded after primary vaccination (about 96% of CD4 and approximately 86% of CD8) were re-detected after the booster, suggesting that broad memory maintenance occurred. The secondary T-cell response was weaker than the primary response but faster, peaking on day 5 instead of day 15. Because the study included only a couple of donors, the extent to which the findings can be generalized is limited.

Here the chain combines TRBV5-5 and TRBJ1-4, and TRBD1 matches 8 of the central bases. The receptor was derived from a man aged 18 to 30 who received the YFV17D yellow fever vaccine. The material was PBMCs, obtained 5 days after the yellow fever booster vaccination. The DNA sequence follows: TGTGCCAGCAGCTCCACTTCGTACAGGGGGATAGCAACTAATGAAAAACTGTTTTTT. This yields the protein CASSSTSYRGIATNEKLFF.